The clone carrying this T cell receptor beta chain has just a few counts. This entry belongs to a study of blood T cell repertoires in COVID-19. Participant-given clinical history determined each cohort assignment. Under the authors' procedure: Reference gene primer amplification in the assay estimated nucleated cell counts. The repertoire was sequenced with immunoSEQ multiplex PCR; TCRdb's copy has only in-frame clones and lacks some. The DNA gave D and trimming, while V, J and clone size come from that table. The sample has hundreds of thousands of clones, around 87% seen once; the top ten hold around 4.4%. CDR3 length: 12 residues. In germline, CDR1 is LGHDT, CDR2 YNNKEL (reference sequence). Trimming removed 4 bases from V and 5 bases from J, with 8 bases in between.

The sample consisted of PBMCs or T cells enriched from blood (not recorded which). The sequence was obtained from a woman in her late teens or twenties with acute COVID-19. The V gene is TRBV3-1 (or the pseudogene TRBV3-2), the J gene TRBJ1-2, with D tentatively TRBD1 (5 bases). This chain's CDR3 is CASSLSGYGYTF. In DNA, the CDR3 is TGTGCCAGCAGCCTTTCAGGGTATGGCTACACCTTC.